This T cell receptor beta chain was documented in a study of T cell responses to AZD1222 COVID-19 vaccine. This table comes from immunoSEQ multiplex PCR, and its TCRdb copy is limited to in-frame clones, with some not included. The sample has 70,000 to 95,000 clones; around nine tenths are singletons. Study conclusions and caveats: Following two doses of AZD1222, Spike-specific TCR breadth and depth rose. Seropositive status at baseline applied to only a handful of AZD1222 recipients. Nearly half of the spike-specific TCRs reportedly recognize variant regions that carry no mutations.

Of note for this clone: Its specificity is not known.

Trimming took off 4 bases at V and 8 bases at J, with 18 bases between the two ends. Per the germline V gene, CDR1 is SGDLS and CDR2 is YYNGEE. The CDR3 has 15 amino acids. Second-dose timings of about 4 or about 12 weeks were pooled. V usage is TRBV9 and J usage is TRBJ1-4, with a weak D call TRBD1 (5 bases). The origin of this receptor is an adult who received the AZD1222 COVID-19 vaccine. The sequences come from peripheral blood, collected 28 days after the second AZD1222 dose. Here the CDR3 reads CASSPGGTPAEKLFF. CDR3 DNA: TGTGCCAGCAGCCCTGGAGGGACCCCGGCGGAAAAACTGTTTTTT.